The 21 T cell receptor beta chains presented below share a single source sample, sequenced in a study of STAT5B mutations in CD4+ large granular lymphocyte leukemia. Method: immunoSEQ multiplex PCR; TCRdb's copy keeps in-frame clones and lacks some. Of approximately 39,000 clones in the sample, roughly 85% are singletons; the top ten hold roughly 1.2%. The sample taken for sequencing was CD4+ T cells from blood buffy coats. These receptors were taken from a human donor in good health.

This chain connects TRBV9 to TRBJ1-2, with D perhaps matching TRBD1 (5 bases). Germline CDR1 SGDLS, CDR2 YYNGEE. The V gene lost 4 bases and the J gene lost 8 bases, with 21 bases spanning the gap. There are 15 residues in the CDR3. The CDR3 bases are TGTGCCAGCAGCCCTCGACAGAACACCCTTTTGGGCTACACCTTC. It codes for CASSPRQNTLLGYTF.

The chain employs TRBV5-6 and TRBJ1-2; 7 bases align to TRBD1. The CDR3 length is 16 residues. Germline V CDR1 and CDR2: SGHDT, YYEEEE. Trimming took 3 bases from V and 4 from J; bases not matched to a gene: 12. The CDR3 loop is CASSSGLGQRLYGYTF. CDR3 sequence (DNA): TGTGCCAGCAGCTCGGGATTGGGACAGAGACTCTATGGCTACACCTTC.

This clone was detected only once. This chain uses TRBV11-2 with TRBJ1-5; D possibly corresponds to TRBD1 (5 bases). The CDR3 has 14 amino acids. CDR1 is SGHAT, CDR2 FQNNGV, per germline. V was shortened by 5 bases and J by 7 bases, with 15 bases between the two germline ends. The CDR3 sequence is CASSPTGEGQPQHF. CDR3 sequence (DNA): TGTGCCAGCAGCCCTACGGGGGAGGGGCAGCCCCAGCATTTT.

The chain uses TRBV6-5 and TRBJ2-1; TRBD2 matches 7 bases. This CDR3 is built from 14 residues. Per germline, CDR1 MNHEY and CDR2 SVGAGI. Trimming removed 6 bases from V and 0 bases from J; junction bases left unmatched: 2. The CDR3 is CASRGGSSYNEQFF. As DNA, the CDR3 is TGTGCCAGCAGAGGCGGGAGCTCCTACAATGAGCAGTTCTTC.

This clone was detected once. This chain uses TRBV30 with TRBJ1-2; D ambiguous. V was shortened by 5 bases and J by 4 bases, with 14 bases between the two germline ends. CDR1 GTSNPN and CDR2 SVGIG come from the germline V gene (reference sequence). CDR3 length: 13 residues. CDR3 DNA: TGTGCCTGGCGGGGTTTAGCTCGCTATGGCTACACCTTC. Residues: CAWRGLARYGYTF.

The CDR3 sequence: CASSISGVQETQYF. The CDR3 nucleotides are TGTGCCAGTAGTATCTCCGGAGTCCAAGAGACCCAGTACTTC. The gene calls are TRBV19 and TRBJ2-5; the D is unclear. V lost 3 bases, J lost 1 base, and 9 bases lay in between. CDR3 length equals 14 residues. The germline gives CDR1 LNHDA, CDR2 SQIVND (reference sequence).

The rearrangement uses TRBV30 and TRBJ2-5; 7 bases agree with TRBD2. Gene TRBJ2-7 matches the end of the DNA better, so the J call may be wrong. CDR1 GTSNPN and CDR2 SVGIG come from the germline V gene (reference sequence). This CDR3 region has 14 residues. The CDR3 sequence is CAWRPAGEGLEQYF. Here the CDR3 DNA reads TGTGCCTGGAGGCCGGCGGGAGAGGGTCTCGAGCAGTACTTC.

The CDR3 DNA is TGCGCCAGCGGGCGACCTAGCGGGGGGGTCCAAGAGACCCAGTACTTC. Its protein product is CASGRPSGGVQETQYF. J is TRBJ2-5 and V is TRBV10-2, with 12 bases identical to TRBD2. After removal of 8 bases from V and 1 base from J, the junction contained 8 bases not matched to a gene. This CDR3 is built from 16 residues. Looked up from germline, CDR1 is WSHSY and CDR2 is SAAADI.

The chain combines TRBV10-3 with TRBJ2-1; 14 positions agree with TRBD2. The CDR3 has 14 residues. Trimming at V came to 6 bases and at J to 6 bases, leaving 1 base not matched to a gene. Germline V lookup: CDR1 ENHRY, CDR2 SYGVKD. The CDR3 protein is CAIRGTSGGNEQFF. CDR3 DNA: TGTGCCATCAGGGGGACTAGCGGGGGCAATGAGCAGTTCTTC.

CDR3 in DNA: TGTGCCAGCAGCCCAGGACCGGGAGGGCCGTACAATGAGCAGTTCTTC. This gives the protein CASSPGPGGPYNEQFF. The chain couples TRBV7-2 to TRBJ2-1; 8 bases fit TRBD2. Germline V gives CDR1 SGHTA, CDR2 FQGNSA. With 5 bases clipped from V and 4 bases from J, the junction kept 10 bases outside the gene matches. The CDR3 is 16 amino acids.

The rearrangement uses TRBV5-6 and TRBJ1-6; D gene ambiguous. V was pared by 1 base and J by 0 bases, with 14 bases between. The germline V gene encodes CDR1 SGHDT and CDR2 YYEEEE. The CDR3 runs to 18 residues. This CDR3 is CASSLTATESSYNSPLHF. Written as DNA, the CDR3 is TGTGCCAGCAGCTTGACAGCGACGGAGAGCTCCTATAATTCACCCCTCCACTTT.

The CDR3 loop reads CASSEGRPHRGTGELFF. CDR3 sequence (DNA): TGCGCCAGCAGTGAGGGCAGGCCCCATCGAGGCACCGGGGAGCTGTTTTTT. J is TRBJ2-2 and V is TRBV10-2; D is unclear. The CDR3 runs to 17 residues. Germline CDR1 reads WSHSY; CDR2 reads SAAADI. The V end lost 2 bases, the J end lost 4 bases, and 17 bases lay between the germline ends.

This sequence joins TRBV6-6 and TRBJ1-1, with 7 bases lining up with TRBD1. Per the germline V gene, CDR1 is MNHNY and CDR2 is SVGAGI (reference sequence). The junction had 1 base not matched to a gene; V was cut back by 2 bases and J by 7 bases. This CDR3 spans 12 amino acids. Here the CDR3 DNA reads TGTGCCAGCAGTTACAGGGACAGTGAAGCTTTCTTT. Encoded protein: CASSYRDSEAFF.

V and J are TRBV4-1 and TRBJ1-3; TRBD1 might be the D (5 bases). This CDR3 comprises 16 residues. V was cut by 4 bases and J by 0 bases, with 13 bases left in between. Germline CDR1 and CDR2: MGHRA and YSYEKL. The CDR3 sequence: CASSPWDGRSGNTIYF. CDR3 coding DNA: TGCGCCAGCAGCCCATGGGACGGGCGCTCTGGAAACACCATATATTTT.

V gene TRBV7-9 combines with J gene TRBJ2-2; D tentatively reads TRBD1 or TRBD2 (6 bases each). V dropped 7 bases and J dropped 0 bases, with 15 bases sitting between them. The CDR3 extends over 16 amino acids. CDR1 and CDR2 from the germline V gene are SEHNR and FQNEAQ (reference sequence). The CDR3 bases are TGTGCCAGCAACCTGAAGGGGGGCCCGAACACCGGGGAGCTGTTTTTT. Translated, it gives CASNLKGGPNTGELFF. The variable domain in full, completed from reference TRBV7-9 and TRBJ2-2, reads DTGVSQNPRHKITKRGQNVTFRCDPISEHNRLYWYRQTLGQGPEFLTYFQNEAQLEKSRLLSDRFSAERPKGSFSTLEIQRTEQGDSAMYLCASNLKGGPNTGELFFGEGSRLTVL.

V is TRBV10-1 and J is TRBJ1-2; 10 nucleotides line up with TRBD1. CDR1 WNHNN and CDR2 SYGVQD come from the germline V gene (reference sequence). V shed 3 bases, J shed 7 bases, and the junction held 11 bases outside the gene matches. CDR3 length: 16 amino acids. The CDR3 loop is CASSERGGQGLGGYTF. The CDR3 bases are TGCGCCAGCAGTGAAAGAGGGGGACAGGGGTTGGGTGGCTACACCTTC.

V is TRBV7-2 and J is TRBJ1-1, with a tentative D call TRBD1 (6 bases). Deletions cut 5 bases from V and 5 bases from J, with 15 bases between. The CDR3 spans 14 residues. CDR1 and CDR2 (germline): SGHTA, FQGNSA. CDR3 DNA sequence: TGTGCCAGCAGCCCCCCGGGACACTTTACTGAAGCTTTCTTT. It specifies CASSPPGHFTEAFF.

CDR3 bases: TGTGCCAGTTTCGGACCGACTGAAGCTTTCTTT. The encoded protein is CASFGPTEAFF. The V and J genes are TRBV6-5 and TRBJ1-1; D uncertain. V was pared by 9 bases and J by 5 bases, with 10 bases between. CDR1 is MNHEY, CDR2 SVGAGI, per germline. CDR3 length equals 11 residues.

The chain couples TRBV9 to TRBJ1-1; 7 nucleotides match TRBD1. The CDR3 runs 14 residues. Per the germline V gene, CDR1 is SGDLS and CDR2 is YYNGEE. Losses at the gene ends were 2 bases for V and 1 base for J; bases not matched to a gene: 2. The CDR3: CASSVGQQNTEAFF. The CDR3 DNA reads as TGTGCCAGCAGCGTGGGACAGCAGAACACTGAAGCTTTCTTT. Based on the CDR3 plus reference TRBV9 and TRBJ1-1, the full variable domain is DSGVTQTPKHLITATGQRVTLRCSPRSGDLSVYWYQQSLDQGLQFLIQYYNGEERAKGNILERFSAQQFPDLHSELNLSSLELGDSALYFCASSVGQQNTEAFFGQGTRLTVV.

In its sample, this clone was seen a few times. The CDR3 DNA is TGTGCCAGCTCACTGGAACAGGGATCGGGAAATTCACCCCTCCACTTT. Translating it yields CASSLEQGSGNSPLHF. The V call is TRBV18, the J call TRBJ1-6; a possible D gene is TRBD1 (6 bases). Trimming pared 4 bases from V and 7 bases from J, leaving 17 bases between. The germline V gene encodes CDR1 KGHSH and CDR2 LQKENI. The CDR3 length is 16 residues.

This chain connects TRBV2 to TRBJ1-5; no reliable D call. Germline V gives CDR1 SNHLY, CDR2 FYNNEI. The germline V and J ends were trimmed by 6 bases and 0 bases, with 6 bases remaining between them. The CDR3 contains 13 residues. The CDR3 DNA reads TGTGCCAGCAGAGGCGGTAGCAATCAGCCCCAGCATTTT. Translating it yields CASRGGSNQPQHF.